This T cell receptor (beta chain) was recovered during a study of radiotherapy plus CTLA-4 blockade in lung cancer. Study-wide background: For around 18% of patients, objective responses occurred, and approximately 31% had disease control.

The CDR3 extends over 12 amino acids. From germline, CDR1 is SQVTM and CDR2 ANQGSEA. Clones were read by immunoSEQ multiplex PCR, and TCRdb kept only the in-frame ones, dropping some. Among under 35,000 clones listed, roughly 71% were seen once. The gene calls are TRBV29-1 and TRBJ2-7, with D tentatively TRBD2 (6 bases). Sequenced here: peripheral blood, sampled from a patient treated with radiotherapy plus ipilimumab. The receptor was isolated from a human donor with non-small cell lung cancer whose response to radiotherapy plus ipilimumab could not be evaluated. CDR3 in amino acids: CSYLAPTYEQYF. The CDR3 nucleotides read TGCAGTTACCTAGCGCCGACCTACGAGCAGTACTTC.